Included here is one T cell receptor beta chain sequence, with context. What this receptor recognizes is not known. One base away there is no much larger clone; base qualities are not given. The data are from a study of blood T cells in healthy people across ages (dated by TCRdb to between 2015 and 2016). Regarding the complete study: Template switching captured roughly one uniquely barcoded TCR beta cDNA molecule per two T cells in model experiments. Four age groups were formed from the donors: young (average about 16 years), middle-aged (approximately 40), aged (roughly 59) and long-lived (around 80). To avoid experimental bias, donors of different ages were distributed randomly across sequencing lanes. Two additional independent replicas of 1 million unique cDNA reads from the same blood draw were analyzed for two donors (one aged 18 to 30 and one aged 80 or older). The study measured age-related changes in TCR beta repertoire diversity using deep sequencing normalized with unique cDNA molecular identifiers.

Here is what the overall study found, with its caveats: Donor CMV infection status was unknown, potentially confounding age-related changes in expanded clonotypes. As age increased, observed TCR beta diversity per million T cells dropped in a roughly linear way, and a significant reduction was already evident by age approximately 40. There was a strong correlation between observed TCR beta diversity and the percentage of naive T cells measured by flow cytometry. Conclusive comparison of naive and antigen-experienced compartments was prevented by the profiling of bulk unsorted PBMCs. Total diversity estimates from one million sequenced T cells were considered lower bounds and underestimates. The long-lived group showed more naive CD4+ T cells, fewer expanded clones and increased TCR diversity than the aged group, suggesting age selection.

The CDR3 starts with the cysteine, ends with the phenylalanine, and has 14 residues. Just CDR3 DNA is preserved here, 42 bases in frame from base 1. The receptor library was made with 5' RACE. The instrument given in TCRdb is Illumina HiSeq 2500. A second PCR of about 6 to 11 cycles was performed with a sample-barcoded 5' primer and a J-beta primer mix. Each TCR beta cDNA molecule received a unique molecular identifier from a template-switch 5' adaptor carrying 12 random nucleotides. Each sample yielded at least 3 million CDR3-containing paired-end reads. First-strand cDNA was synthesized from all RNA with the Mint cDNA synthesis kit, primed by a TRBC-specific oligonucleotide. After uracil-DNA glycosylase treatment, a first 18-cycle PCR used universal primers M1SS and BC2_uni_R on all cDNA. As for the authors' bioinformatics: Each sample was normalized by randomly selecting 1 million high-quality reads, each carrying a distinct molecular identifier. Instead of being binned into consensus sequences, reads that shared molecular identifiers were thrown out. MiTCR, with a Q25 quality threshold and the strictest error-elimination algorithm, was used for CDR3 identification, clonotype clustering and error correction. A nonparametric unseen species model with Euler transformation was used to estimate a lower bound on total TCR beta diversity. The raw public reads went through TCRdb reprocessing: fastp at Q25, MiXCR clone calling, in-frame beta chains kept. When rows share a CDR3 protein, they turn into one entry using the most common DNA and genes. These V and J calls derive from TCRdb rather than the authors' analysis. The sample data list approximately 1,000,000 distinct CDR3 sequences, and under 40% of these were observed just once. 10% to 15% of the sample lies in the top ten.

The donors were under 40 Caucasian individuals from Russia, aged roughly 6 to 95 years, who were systemically healthy. Roughly 9 milliliters of peripheral blood were drawn from each donor into EDTA-treated Vacutainer tubes. Ficoll-Paque density-gradient centrifugation was used to isolate PBMCs, with at least 6.5 million per sample. Total RNA, at least 6 micrograms per sample, was extracted from PBMCs with Trizol reagent. For every donor, an aliquot of PBMCs went through flow cytometry to measure the percentages of naive CD45RAhigh/CD27high T cells. This clonotype was sampled from a man between 18 and 35 years old in good health. The specimen was blood. This chain is built from TRBV21-1 and TRBJ1-1. TRBV21-1 is a recognized pseudogene. The sequenced DNA: TGTGCCAGCAGTCGCAGGGTTAGGAACACTGAAGCTTTCTTT. It is translated as CASSRRVRNTEAFF.